The 15 T cell receptor beta chains listed next were all sequenced from one sample in a study of neurological immune-mediated disorders (dated by TCRdb to the late 2010s). Library method: 5' RACE. TCRdb lists the instrument as Illumina HiSeq 2500. Clones were called with MiXCR by TCRdb after fastp trimmed the public reads at Q25, and only in-frame beta chains were retained. Rows matching on CDR3 protein sequence are summarized as one entry with the most common DNA and genes. Counted in this sample were some 22,000 distinct CDR3 sequences; about 18% of them appeared once. In total, the top ten clones hold roughly 7% of the sample. The material sequenced was CD8+ T cells from blood. Every receptor here comes from a woman in her late teens or twenties with multiple sclerosis.

This clonotype was seen at least ten times. The gene calls are TRBV9 and TRBJ2-1, with no clear D. Per germline, CDR1 SGDLS and CDR2 YYNGEE. The V gene lost 2 bases and the J gene lost 7 bases, with 13 bases spanning the gap. The CDR3 runs to 14 residues. CDR3 coding DNA: TGTGCCAGCAGCGTGGACCTGGGTGCAAATGAGCAGTTCTTC. This translates into CASSVDLGANEQFF.

This clonotype was observed at least ten times. The V and J genes are TRBV15 and TRBJ2-5; 11 bases line up with TRBD2. The ends lost 7 bases at V and 3 bases at J; junction bases unmatched: 7. The germline V gene has CDR1 LNHNV and CDR2 YYDKDF (reference sequence). This CDR3 has 15 residues. The CDR3 reads CATTPGLADEETQYF. The CDR3 DNA reads TGTGCCACCACACCGGGACTAGCGGATGAAGAGACCCAGTACTTC.

This clonotype was observed many times. The CDR3 is CASSLETGSHYGYTF. For the CDR3, the DNA is TGTGCCAGCAGCTTAGAGACAGGTTCCCACTATGGCTACACCTTC. This chain connects TRBV7-8 to TRBJ1-2; possible D gene TRBD1, 6 bases. Looked up from germline, CDR1 is SGHVS and CDR2 is FQNEAQ. The CDR3 consists of 15 residues. V shed 1 base and J shed 3 bases, with 12 bases lying between them.

This clonotype was counted many times. J is TRBJ1-4 and V is TRBV5-5, with D perhaps TRBD1 (5 bases). The CDR3 runs 14 residues. The V end lost 6 bases, the J end lost 7 bases, and 16 bases lay between the germline ends. Germline CDR1 is SGHKS and CDR2 is YYEKEE (reference sequence). CDR3 sequence (DNA): TGTGCCAGCATTTTAGGGGATTCCGGTGAAAAACTGTTTTTT. The encoded protein is CASILGDSGEKLFF.

There are many counts of this clonotype. V is TRBV7-2 and J is TRBJ1-1, with D possibly TRBD1 on 5 matching bases. Trimming left V 4 bases short and J 0 bases short, with 6 bases between. The germline V gene encodes CDR1 SGHTA and CDR2 FQGNSA. The CDR3 has 13 residues. As DNA, the CDR3 is TGTGCCAGCAGCTCGGACATGAACACTGAAGCTTTCTTT. This codes for CASSSDMNTEAFF.

This chain connects TRBV5-1 to TRBJ2-1; 13 bases agree with TRBD2. With 7 bases clipped from V and 7 bases from J, the junction kept 5 bases outside the gene matches. This CDR3 spans 14 amino acids. CDR1 is SGHRS and CDR2 is YFSETQ in the germline V gene. Written as DNA, the CDR3 is TGCGCCAGCTTACTAGCGGGAGGGAGTAATGAGCAGTTCTTC. It is translated as CASLLAGGSNEQFF.

This clonotype occurred many times. The chain has TRBV7-9 and TRBJ1-1, with D perhaps TRBD1 (5 bases). The V end lost 3 bases, the J end lost 3 bases, and 11 bases lay between the germline ends. This CDR3 is built from 14 residues. Germline V gives CDR1 SEHNR, CDR2 FQNEAQ (reference sequence). The CDR3 loop is CASSFRDGYTEAFF. For the CDR3, the DNA is TGTGCCAGCAGCTTCCGGGACGGTTACACTGAAGCTTTCTTT.

This clonotype was seen many times. The genes are TRBV3-1 and TRBJ2-5; 10 bases line up with TRBD2. V trimming: 1 base; J trimming: 0 bases; junction bases outside the gene matches: 8. CDR3 length: 18 amino acids. Germline lookup yields CDR1 LGHDT and CDR2 YNNKEL (reference sequence). CDR3 coding DNA: TGTGCCAGCAGCCAAGTCGGGGCGCTAGCGGGGGACCAAGAGACCCAGTACTTC. It is translated as CASSQVGALAGDQETQYF.

The J gene is TRBJ1-6, the V gene TRBV27, with unresolved D. The CDR3 is 15 amino acids. Between the trimmed V and J ends, which lost 7 bases and 5 bases, there was a span of 15 bases. The germline V gene has CDR1 MNHEY and CDR2 SMNVEV (reference sequence). The CDR3 DNA reads TGTGCCAGCACCCCACGGCGGCAGGATAATTCACCCCTCCACTTT. The encoded protein is CASTPRRQDNSPLHF.

This clonotype occurred many times. The rearrangement links TRBV11-2 to TRBJ2-1, with TRBD2 identical over 8 bases. Trimming cost V 10 bases and J 2 bases; bases outside gene matches: 4. The CDR3 totals 13 residues. The germline gives CDR1 SGHAT, CDR2 FQNNGV. The CDR3 is CANGGDTYNEQFF. CDR3 coding DNA: TGTGCCAACGGGGGGGACACCTACAATGAGCAGTTCTTC.

This clonotype was seen many times. CDR3 region: CASSLEIGRNSPLHF. CDR3 DNA sequence: TGTGCCAGCAGCTTAGAGATAGGGAGGAATTCACCCCTCCACTTT. The V gene is TRBV7-6, the J gene TRBJ1-6, with D hard to call. V dropped 1 base and J dropped 7 bases, with 11 bases sitting between them. The CDR3 length is 15 residues. Germline V lookup: CDR1 SGHVS, CDR2 FNYEAQ.

At least ten counts were recorded for this clonotype. V and J are TRBV9 and TRBJ2-7; D possibly uses TRBD1 or TRBD2 (5 bases each). The CDR3 sequence is 14 residues long. Germline-derived CDR1 and CDR2 are SGDLS and YYNGEE. Trimming removed 3 bases from V and 2 bases from J, with 12 bases in between. The CDR3 region is CASSAGEGTYEQYF. The CDR3 DNA sequence: TGTGCCAGCAGCGCCGGCGAGGGGACCTACGAGCAGTACTTC.

The gene calls are TRBV20-1 and TRBJ2-1; the D is unclear. The CDR3 extends over 15 amino acids. The V end lost 1 base, the J end lost 2 bases, and 12 bases lay between the germline ends. Germline CDR1 and CDR2: DFQATT and SNEGSKA (reference sequence). CDR3 DNA: TGCAGTGCTAGAGTTTCCGGCCGAACCTACAATGAGCAGTTCTTC. It codes for CSARVSGRTYNEQFF.

This clonotype was picked up many times. DNA for the CDR3: TGCGCCAGCAGCTTGGTTCCGGGACAGGGGGCGTGGATCGGGGAGCTGTTTTTT. As protein: CASSLVPGQGAWIGELFF. V gene TRBV5-1 combines with J gene TRBJ2-2, with 12 bases matching TRBD1. The CDR3 has 18 amino acids. The germline V gene encodes CDR1 SGHRS and CDR2 YFSETQ. The junction had 10 bases not matched to a gene; V was cut back by 0 bases and J by 7 bases.

This clonotype is medium-sized by share. The chain recombines TRBV28 with TRBJ1-1; TRBD1 matches 7 bases. This CDR3 has 17 residues. J gave up 0 bases and V 5 bases, and 12 bases lay outside the gene matches. From germline, CDR1 is MDHEN and CDR2 SYDVKM. In DNA form, the CDR3 reads TGTGCCAGCAGTACTTTAGCCGGGACAGCCATGAACACTGAAGCTTTCTTT. Translating it yields CASSTLAGTAMNTEAFF.